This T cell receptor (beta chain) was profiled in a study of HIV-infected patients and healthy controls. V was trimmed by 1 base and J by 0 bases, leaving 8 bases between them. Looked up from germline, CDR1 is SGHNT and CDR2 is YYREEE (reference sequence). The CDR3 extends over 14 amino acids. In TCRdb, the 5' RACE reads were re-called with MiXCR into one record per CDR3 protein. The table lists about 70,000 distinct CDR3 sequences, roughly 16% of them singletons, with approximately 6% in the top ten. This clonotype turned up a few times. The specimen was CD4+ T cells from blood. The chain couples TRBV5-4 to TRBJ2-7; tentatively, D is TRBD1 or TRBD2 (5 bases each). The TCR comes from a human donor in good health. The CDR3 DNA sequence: TGTGCCAGCAGCTTGCGGGGCTACTCCTACGAGCAGTACTTC. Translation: CASSLRGYSYEQYF.